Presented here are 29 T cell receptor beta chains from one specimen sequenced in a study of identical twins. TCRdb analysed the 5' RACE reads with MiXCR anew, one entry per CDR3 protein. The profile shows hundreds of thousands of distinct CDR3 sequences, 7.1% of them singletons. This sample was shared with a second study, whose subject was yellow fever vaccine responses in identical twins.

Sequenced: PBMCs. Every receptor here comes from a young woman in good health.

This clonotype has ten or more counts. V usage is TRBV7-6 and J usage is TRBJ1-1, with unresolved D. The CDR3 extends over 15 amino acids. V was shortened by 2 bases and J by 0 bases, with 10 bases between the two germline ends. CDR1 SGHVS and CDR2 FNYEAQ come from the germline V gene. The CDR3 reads CASSLYPSVNTEAFF. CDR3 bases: TGTGCCAGCAGCTTATATCCATCTGTGAACACTGAAGCTTTCTTT.

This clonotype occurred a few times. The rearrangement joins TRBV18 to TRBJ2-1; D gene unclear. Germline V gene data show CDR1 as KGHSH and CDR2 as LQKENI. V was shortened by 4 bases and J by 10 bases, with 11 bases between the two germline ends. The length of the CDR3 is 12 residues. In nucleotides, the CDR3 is TGTGCCAGCTCACGAAGCGCGCCAGAGCAGTTCTTC. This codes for CASSRSAPEQFF. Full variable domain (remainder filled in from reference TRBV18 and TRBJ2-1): NAGVMQNPRHLVRRRGQEARLRCSPMKGHSHVYWYRQLPEEGLKFMVYLQKENIIDESGMPKERFSAEFPKEGPSILRIQQVVRGDSAAYFCASSRSAPEQFFGPGTRLTVL.

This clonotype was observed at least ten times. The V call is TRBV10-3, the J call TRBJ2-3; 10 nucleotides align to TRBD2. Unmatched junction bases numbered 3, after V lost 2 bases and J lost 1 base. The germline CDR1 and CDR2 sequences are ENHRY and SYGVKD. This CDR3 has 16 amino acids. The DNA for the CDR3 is TGTGCCATCAGTGAGCCGACTAGCGGGCGCACAGATACGCAGTATTTT. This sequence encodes CAISEPTSGRTDTQYF.

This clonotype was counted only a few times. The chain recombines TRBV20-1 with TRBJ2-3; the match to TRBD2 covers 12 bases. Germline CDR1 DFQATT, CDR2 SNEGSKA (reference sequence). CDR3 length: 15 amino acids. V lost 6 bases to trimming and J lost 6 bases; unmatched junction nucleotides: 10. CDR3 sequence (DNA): TGCAGTGCGACCCGACTAGCGGGAGAGGGGGATACGCAGTATTTT. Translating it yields CSATRLAGEGDTQYF.

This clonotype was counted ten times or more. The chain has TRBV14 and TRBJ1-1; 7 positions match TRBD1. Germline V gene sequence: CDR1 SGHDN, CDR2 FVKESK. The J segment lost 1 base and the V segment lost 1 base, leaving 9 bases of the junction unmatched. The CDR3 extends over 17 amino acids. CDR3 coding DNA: TGTGCCAGCAGCCAAGTCGGGCAGGGGGTGGAGAACACTGAAGCTTTCTTT. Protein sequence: CASSQVGQGVENTEAFF.

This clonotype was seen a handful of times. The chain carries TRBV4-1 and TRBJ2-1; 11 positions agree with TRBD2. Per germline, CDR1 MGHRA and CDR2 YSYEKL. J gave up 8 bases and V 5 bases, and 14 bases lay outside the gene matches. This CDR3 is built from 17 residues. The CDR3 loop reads CASSTRLLAGDGYEQFF. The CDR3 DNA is TGCGCCAGCAGCACCCGACTACTAGCGGGAGATGGGTATGAGCAGTTCTTC.

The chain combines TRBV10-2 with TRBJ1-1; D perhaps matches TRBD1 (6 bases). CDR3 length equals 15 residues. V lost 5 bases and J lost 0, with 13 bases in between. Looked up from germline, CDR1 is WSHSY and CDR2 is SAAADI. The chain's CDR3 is CASSTRQELNTEAFF. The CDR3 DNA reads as TGCGCCAGCAGTACCCGACAGGAGTTGAACACTGAAGCTTTCTTT.

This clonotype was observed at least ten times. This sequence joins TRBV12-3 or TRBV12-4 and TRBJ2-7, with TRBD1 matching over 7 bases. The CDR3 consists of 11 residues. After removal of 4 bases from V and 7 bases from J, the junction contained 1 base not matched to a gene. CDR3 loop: CASSSGGEQYF. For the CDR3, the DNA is TGTGCCAGCAGTTCAGGGGGAGAGCAGTACTTC.

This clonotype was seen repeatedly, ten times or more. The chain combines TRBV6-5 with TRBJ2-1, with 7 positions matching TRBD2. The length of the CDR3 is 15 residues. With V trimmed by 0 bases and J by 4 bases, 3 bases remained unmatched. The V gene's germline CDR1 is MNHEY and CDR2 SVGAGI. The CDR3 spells CASSYSGTTYNEQFF. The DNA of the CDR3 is TGTGCCAGCAGTTACTCGGGGACTACTTACAATGAGCAGTTCTTC.

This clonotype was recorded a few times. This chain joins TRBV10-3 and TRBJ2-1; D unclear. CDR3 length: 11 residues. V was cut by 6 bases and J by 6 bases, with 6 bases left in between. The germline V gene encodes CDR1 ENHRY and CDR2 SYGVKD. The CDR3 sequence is CAIRDRNEQFF. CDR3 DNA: TGTGCCATCAGGGACCGCAATGAGCAGTTCTTC.

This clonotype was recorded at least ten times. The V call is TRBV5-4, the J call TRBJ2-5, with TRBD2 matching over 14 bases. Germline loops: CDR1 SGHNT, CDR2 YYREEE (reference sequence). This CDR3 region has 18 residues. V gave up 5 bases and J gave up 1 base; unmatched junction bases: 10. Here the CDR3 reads CASSSRLAGGPIQETQYF. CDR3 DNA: TGTGCCAGCAGTTCCAGACTAGCGGGAGGGCCTATCCAAGAGACCCAGTACTTC.

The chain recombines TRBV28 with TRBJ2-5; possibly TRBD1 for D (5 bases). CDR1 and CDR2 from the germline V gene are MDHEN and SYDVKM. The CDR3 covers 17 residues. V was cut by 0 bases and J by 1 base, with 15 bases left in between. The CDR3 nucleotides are TGTGCCAGCAGTTTATGGGTACGCGGAGACAGCCAAGAGACCCAGTACTTC. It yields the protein CASSLWVRGDSQETQYF.

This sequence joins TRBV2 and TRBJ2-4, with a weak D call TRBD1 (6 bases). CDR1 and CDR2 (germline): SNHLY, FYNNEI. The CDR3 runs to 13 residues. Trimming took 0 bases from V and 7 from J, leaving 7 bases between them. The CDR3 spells CASSEAQGNIQYF. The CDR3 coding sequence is TGTGCCAGCAGTGAAGCGCAGGGGAACATTCAGTACTTC.

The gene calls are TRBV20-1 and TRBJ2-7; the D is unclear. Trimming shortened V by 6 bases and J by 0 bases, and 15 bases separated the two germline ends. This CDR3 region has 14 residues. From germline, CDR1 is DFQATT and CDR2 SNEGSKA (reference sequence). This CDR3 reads CSAGGRASSYEQYF. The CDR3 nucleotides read TGCAGTGCGGGCGGTCGGGCAAGCTCCTACGAGCAGTACTTC.

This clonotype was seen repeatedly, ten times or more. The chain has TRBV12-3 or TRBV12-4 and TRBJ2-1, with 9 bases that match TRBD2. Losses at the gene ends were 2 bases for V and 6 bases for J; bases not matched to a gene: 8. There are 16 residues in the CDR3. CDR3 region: CASSLRASGIGNEQFF. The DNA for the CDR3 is TGTGCCAGCAGTTTAAGGGCTAGCGGGATAGGCAATGAGCAGTTCTTC.

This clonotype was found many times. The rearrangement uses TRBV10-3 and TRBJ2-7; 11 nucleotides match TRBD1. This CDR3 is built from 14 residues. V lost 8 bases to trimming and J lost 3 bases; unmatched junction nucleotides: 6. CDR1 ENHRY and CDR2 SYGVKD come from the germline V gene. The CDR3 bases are TGTGCCATCGGGAAAGGGACAGGGGGCTACGAGCAGTACGTC. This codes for CAIGKGTGGYEQYV.

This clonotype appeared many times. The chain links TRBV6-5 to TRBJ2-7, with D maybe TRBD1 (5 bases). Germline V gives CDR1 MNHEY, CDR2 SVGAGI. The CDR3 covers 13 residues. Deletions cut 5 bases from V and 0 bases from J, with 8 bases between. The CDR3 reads CASSHDSSYEQYF. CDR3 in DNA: TGTGCCAGCAGTCACGACAGCTCCTACGAGCAGTACTTC.

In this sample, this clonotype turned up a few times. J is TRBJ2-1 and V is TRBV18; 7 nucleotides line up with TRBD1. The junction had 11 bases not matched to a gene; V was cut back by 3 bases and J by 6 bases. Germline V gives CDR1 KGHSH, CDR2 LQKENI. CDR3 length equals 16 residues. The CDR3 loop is CASSPQHVGQSNEQFF. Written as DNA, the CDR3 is TGTGCCAGCTCACCGCAACATGTGGGACAGTCCAATGAGCAGTTCTTC.

The DNA of the CDR3 is TGCGCCAGCAGCTTCACAGTCACAGATACGCAGTATTTT. Protein product: CASSFTVTDTQYF. The chain recombines TRBV5-1 with TRBJ2-3; D is unresolved. This CDR3 has 13 residues. Trimming removed 2 bases at V and 2 bases at J, with 6 bases between. Germline V CDR1 and CDR2: SGHRS, YFSETQ.

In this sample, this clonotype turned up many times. The CDR3 loop reads CATSRDQTGEDEQFF. In nucleotides, the CDR3 is TGTGCCACCAGCAGAGACCAGACAGGGGAGGATGAGCAGTTCTTC. This chain connects TRBV15 to TRBJ2-1, with TRBD1 identical over 8 bases. Losses at the gene ends were 0 bases for V and 8 bases for J; bases not matched to a gene: 6. Looked up from germline, CDR1 is LNHNV and CDR2 is YYDKDF (reference sequence). The CDR3 runs to 15 residues.

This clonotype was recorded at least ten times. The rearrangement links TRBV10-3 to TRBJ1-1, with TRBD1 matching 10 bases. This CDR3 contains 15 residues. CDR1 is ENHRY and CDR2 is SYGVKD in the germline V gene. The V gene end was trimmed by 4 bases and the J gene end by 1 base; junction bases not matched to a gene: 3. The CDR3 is CAISGTGGPNTEAFF. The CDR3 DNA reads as TGTGCCATCAGTGGGACAGGGGGTCCGAACACTGAAGCTTTCTTT.

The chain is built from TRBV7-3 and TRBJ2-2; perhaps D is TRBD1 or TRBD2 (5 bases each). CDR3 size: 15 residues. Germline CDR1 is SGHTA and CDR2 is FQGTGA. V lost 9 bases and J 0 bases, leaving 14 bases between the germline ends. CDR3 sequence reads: CARSPGRTNTGELFF. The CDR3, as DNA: TGTGCCAGGAGCCCGGGACGGACGAACACCGGGGAGCTGTTTTTT.

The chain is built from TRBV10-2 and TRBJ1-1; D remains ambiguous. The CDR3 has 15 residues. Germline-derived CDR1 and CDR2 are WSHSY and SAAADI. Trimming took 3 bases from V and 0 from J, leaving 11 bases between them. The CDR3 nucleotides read TGCGCCAGCAGTGACCCCCCCGTCATGAACACTGAAGCTTTCTTT. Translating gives CASSDPPVMNTEAFF.

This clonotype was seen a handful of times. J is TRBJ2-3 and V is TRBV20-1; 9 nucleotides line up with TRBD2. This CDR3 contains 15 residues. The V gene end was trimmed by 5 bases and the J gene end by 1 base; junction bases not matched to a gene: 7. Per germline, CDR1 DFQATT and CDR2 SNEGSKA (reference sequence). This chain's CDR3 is CSAPKASGGTDTQYF. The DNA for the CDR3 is TGCAGTGCTCCTAAGGCTAGCGGGGGCACAGATACGCAGTATTTT.

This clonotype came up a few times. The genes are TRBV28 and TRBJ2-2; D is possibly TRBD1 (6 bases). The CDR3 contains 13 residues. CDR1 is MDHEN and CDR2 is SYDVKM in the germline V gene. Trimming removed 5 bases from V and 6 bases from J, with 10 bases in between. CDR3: CASSITGSGELFF. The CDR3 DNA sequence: TGTGCCAGCAGTATTACAGGGTCCGGGGAGCTGTTTTTT.

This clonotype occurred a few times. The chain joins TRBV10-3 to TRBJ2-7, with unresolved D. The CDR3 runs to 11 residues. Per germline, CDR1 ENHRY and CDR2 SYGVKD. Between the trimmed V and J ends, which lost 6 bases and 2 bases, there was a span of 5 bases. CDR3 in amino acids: CAIRAAYEQYF. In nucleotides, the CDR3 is TGTGCCATCAGGGCTGCCTACGAGCAGTACTTC.

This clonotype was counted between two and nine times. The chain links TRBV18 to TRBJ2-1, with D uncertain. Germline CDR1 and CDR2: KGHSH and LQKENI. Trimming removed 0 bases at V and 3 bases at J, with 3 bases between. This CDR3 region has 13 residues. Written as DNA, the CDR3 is TGTGCCAGCTCACCACCGATCTACAATGAGCAGTTCTTC. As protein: CASSPPIYNEQFF.

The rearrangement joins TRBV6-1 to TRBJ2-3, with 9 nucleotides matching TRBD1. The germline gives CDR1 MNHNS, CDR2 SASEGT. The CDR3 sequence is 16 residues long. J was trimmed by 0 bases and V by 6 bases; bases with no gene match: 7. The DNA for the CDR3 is TGTGCCAGCAGCCTTACGGGACAGGGCAGCACAGATACGCAGTATTTT. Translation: CASSLTGQGSTDTQYF.

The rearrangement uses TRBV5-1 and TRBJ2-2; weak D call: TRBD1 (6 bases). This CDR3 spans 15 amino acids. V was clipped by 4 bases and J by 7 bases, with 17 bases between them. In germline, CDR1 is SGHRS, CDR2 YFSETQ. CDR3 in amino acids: CASSVDRPAGGELFF. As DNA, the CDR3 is TGCGCCAGCAGCGTAGACAGGCCTGCGGGCGGGGAGCTGTTTTTT.